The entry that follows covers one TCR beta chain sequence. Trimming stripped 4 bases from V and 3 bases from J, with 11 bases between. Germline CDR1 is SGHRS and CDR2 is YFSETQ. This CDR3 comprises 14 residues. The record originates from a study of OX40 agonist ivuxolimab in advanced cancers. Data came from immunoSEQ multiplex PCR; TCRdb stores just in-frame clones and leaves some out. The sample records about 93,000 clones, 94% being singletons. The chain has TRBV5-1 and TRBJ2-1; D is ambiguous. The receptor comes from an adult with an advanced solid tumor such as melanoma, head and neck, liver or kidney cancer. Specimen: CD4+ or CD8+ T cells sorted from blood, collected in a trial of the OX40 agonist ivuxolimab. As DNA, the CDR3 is TGCGCCAGCAGCCTACCCTCGGGCTACAATGAGCAGTTCTTC. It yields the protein CASSLPSGYNEQFF.